This paragraph reports one T cell receptor beta chain. Its antigen remains unknown. TCRdb's table, derived via immunoSEQ multiplex PCR, lists solely in-frame clones and lacks some. This table has around 74,000 clones, roughly nine tenths appearing once. CDR1 SNHLY and CDR2 FYNNEI come from the germline V gene. This CDR3 has 16 amino acids. V was clipped by 7 bases and J by 6 bases, with 21 bases between them. The data are from a study of OX40 agonist ivuxolimab in advanced cancers. Study-wide background: While on treatment, patients had intravenous ivuxolimab at 0.01 to 10 mg/kg every 2 weeks. Study conclusions and caveats: Partial responders at 0.1-3.0 mg/kg had among the lowest clonal expansion.

This receptor was identified in an adult with an advanced solid tumor such as melanoma, head and neck, liver or kidney cancer. The source material was CD4+ or CD8+ T cells sorted from blood, sampled in a trial of the OX40 agonist ivuxolimab. The chain has TRBV2 and TRBJ2-2, with D hard to call. The CDR3 loop reads CASKMNRAYVSGELFF. The DNA of the CDR3 is TGTGCCAGCAAGATGAACCGGGCGTACGTCTCCGGGGAGCTGTTTTTT.